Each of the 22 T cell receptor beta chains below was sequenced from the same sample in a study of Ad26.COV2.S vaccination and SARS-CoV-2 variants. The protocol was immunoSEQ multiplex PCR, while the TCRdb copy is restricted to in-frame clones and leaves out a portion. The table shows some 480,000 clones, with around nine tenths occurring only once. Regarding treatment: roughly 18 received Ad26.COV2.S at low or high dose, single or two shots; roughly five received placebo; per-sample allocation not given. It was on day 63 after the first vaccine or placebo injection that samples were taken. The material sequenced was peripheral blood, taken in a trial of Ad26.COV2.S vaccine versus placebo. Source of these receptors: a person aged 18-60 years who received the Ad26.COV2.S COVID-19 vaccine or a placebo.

The CDR3 DNA sequence: TGCGCCAGCAGCCAAGATTTAGGACTAGCGGTTCCCTACGAGCAGTACTTC. Protein sequence: CASSQDLGLAVPYEQYF. This chain connects TRBV4-3 to TRBJ2-7; 10 nucleotides match TRBD2. In germline, CDR1 is LGHNA, CDR2 YSLEER. This CDR3 region has 17 residues. J was trimmed by 2 bases and V by 0 bases; bases with no gene match: 7.

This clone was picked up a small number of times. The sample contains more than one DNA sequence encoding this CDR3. The DNA for the CDR3 is TGTGCCAGCAGCTTAAGGGACGGGGCTTACGAGCAGTACTTC. Amino acids: CASSLRDGAYEQYF. The chain joins TRBV7-2 to TRBJ2-7; TRBD1 or TRBD2 may be the D gene (5 bases each). CDR3 size: 14 residues. The V gene's germline CDR1 is SGHTA and CDR2 FQGNSA. Trimming pared 2 bases from V and 4 bases from J, leaving 12 bases between.

The CDR3 nucleotides read TGTGCCAGCACCCGCACAGATACGCAGTATTTT. It is translated as CASTRTDTQYF. The gene calls are TRBV7-9 and TRBJ2-3; D is uncertain. This CDR3 spans 11 amino acids. Germline V CDR1 and CDR2: SEHNR, FQNEAQ (reference sequence). The V gene lost 7 bases and the J gene lost 1 base, with 3 bases spanning the gap.

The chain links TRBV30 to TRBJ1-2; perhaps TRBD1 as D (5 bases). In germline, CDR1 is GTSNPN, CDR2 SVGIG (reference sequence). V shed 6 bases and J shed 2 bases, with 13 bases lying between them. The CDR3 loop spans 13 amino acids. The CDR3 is CACRDPPNYGYTF. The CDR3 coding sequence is TGTGCCTGCCGGGACCCCCCAAACTATGGCTACACCTTC.

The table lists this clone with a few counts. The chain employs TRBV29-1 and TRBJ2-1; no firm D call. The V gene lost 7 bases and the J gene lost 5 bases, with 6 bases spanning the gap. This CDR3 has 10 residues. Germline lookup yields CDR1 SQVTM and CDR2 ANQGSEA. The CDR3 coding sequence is TGCAGCGGTTGGGACAATGAGCAGTTCTTC. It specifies CSGWDNEQFF.

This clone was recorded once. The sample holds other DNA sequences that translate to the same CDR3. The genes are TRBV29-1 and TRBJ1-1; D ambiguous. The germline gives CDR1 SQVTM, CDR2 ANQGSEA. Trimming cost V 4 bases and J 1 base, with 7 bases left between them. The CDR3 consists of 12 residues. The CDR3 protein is CSVGTGNTEAFF. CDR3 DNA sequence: TGCAGCGTTGGTACGGGGAACACTGAAGCTTTCTTT.

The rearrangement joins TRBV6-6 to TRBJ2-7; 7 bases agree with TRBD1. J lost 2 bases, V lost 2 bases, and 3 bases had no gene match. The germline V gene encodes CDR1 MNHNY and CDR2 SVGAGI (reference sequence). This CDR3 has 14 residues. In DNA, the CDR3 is TGTGCCAGCAGTTACAAGGGGGCTGCCTACGAGCAGTACTTC. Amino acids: CASSYKGAAYEQYF.

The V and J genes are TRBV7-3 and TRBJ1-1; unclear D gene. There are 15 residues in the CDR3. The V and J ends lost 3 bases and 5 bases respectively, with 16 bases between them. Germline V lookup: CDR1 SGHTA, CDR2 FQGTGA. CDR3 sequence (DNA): TGTGCCAGCAGCTTCAATCCTGCTGCGGGGACTGAAGCTTTCTTT. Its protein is CASSFNPAAGTEAFF.

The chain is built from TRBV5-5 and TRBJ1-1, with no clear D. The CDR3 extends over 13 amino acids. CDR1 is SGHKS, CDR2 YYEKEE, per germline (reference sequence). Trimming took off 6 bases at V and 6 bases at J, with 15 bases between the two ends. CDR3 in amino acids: CASTFTRTAEAFF. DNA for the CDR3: TGTGCCAGCACCTTTACTCGCACGGCTGAAGCTTTCTTT.

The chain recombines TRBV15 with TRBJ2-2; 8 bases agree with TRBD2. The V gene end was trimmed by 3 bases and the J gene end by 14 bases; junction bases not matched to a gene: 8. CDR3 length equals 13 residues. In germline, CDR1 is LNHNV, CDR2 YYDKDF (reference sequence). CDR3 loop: CATSSIRGGGLFF. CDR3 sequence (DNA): TGTGCCACCAGCAGTATCCGGGGGGGCGGTCTGTTTTTT.

The CDR3 reads CASSTTAGANTEAFF. CDR3 nucleotide sequence: TGCGCCAGCAGCACGACGGCGGGGGCGAACACTGAAGCTTTCTTT. This chain links TRBV5-1 with TRBJ1-1; tentatively, D is TRBD1 (6 bases). Germline V CDR1 and CDR2: SGHRS, YFSETQ. There are 15 residues in the CDR3. The V and J ends lost 4 bases and 1 base respectively, with 14 bases between them.

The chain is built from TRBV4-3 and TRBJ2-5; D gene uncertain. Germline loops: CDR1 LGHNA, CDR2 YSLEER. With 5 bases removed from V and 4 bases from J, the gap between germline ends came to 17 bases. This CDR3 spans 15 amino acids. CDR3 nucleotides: TGCGCCAGCAGCAACGGGCAGGAGATCGGAGAGACCCAGTACTTC. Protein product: CASSNGQEIGETQYF.

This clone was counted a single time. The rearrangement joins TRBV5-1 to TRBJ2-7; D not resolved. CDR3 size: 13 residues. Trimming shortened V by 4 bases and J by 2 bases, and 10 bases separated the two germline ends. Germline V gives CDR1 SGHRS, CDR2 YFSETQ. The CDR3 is CASSPQQTYEQYF. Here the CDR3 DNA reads TGCGCCAGCAGCCCCCAACAGACCTACGAGCAGTACTTC.

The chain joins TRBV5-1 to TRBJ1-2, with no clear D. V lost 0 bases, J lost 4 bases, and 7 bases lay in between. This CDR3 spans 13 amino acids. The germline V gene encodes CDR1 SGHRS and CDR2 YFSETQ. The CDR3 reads CASSLDSPYGYTF. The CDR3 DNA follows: TGCGCCAGCAGCTTGGACAGCCCCTATGGCTACACCTTC.

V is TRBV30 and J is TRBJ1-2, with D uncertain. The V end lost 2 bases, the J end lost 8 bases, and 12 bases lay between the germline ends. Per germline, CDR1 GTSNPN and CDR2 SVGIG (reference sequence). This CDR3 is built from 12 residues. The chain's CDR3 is CAWSSGMRGYTF. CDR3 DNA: TGTGCCTGGAGTTCGGGGATGCGGGGCTACACCTTC.

The CDR3 sequence: CASSQARTEQYF. CDR3 DNA: TGTGCCAGCAGCCAAGCCCGGACTGAGCAGTACTTC. V usage is TRBV14 and J usage is TRBJ2-7, with a tentative D call TRBD2 (5 bases). The germline V gene has CDR1 SGHDN and CDR2 FVKESK. The CDR3 extends over 12 amino acids. The V gene lost 1 base and the J gene lost 7 bases, with 8 bases spanning the gap.

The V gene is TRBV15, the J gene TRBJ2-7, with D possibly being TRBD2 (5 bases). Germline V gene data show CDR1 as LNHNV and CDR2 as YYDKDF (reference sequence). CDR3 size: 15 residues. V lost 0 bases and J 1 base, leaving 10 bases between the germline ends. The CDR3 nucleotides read TGTGCCACCAGCAGAGATCAGAGGGCTTCCTACGAGCAGTACTTC. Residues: CATSRDQRASYEQYF.

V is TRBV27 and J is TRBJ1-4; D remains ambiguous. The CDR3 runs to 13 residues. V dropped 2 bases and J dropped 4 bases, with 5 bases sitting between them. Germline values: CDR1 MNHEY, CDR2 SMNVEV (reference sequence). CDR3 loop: CASSLLFNEKLFF. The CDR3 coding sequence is TGTGCCAGCAGTTTACTTTTTAATGAAAAACTGTTTTTT.

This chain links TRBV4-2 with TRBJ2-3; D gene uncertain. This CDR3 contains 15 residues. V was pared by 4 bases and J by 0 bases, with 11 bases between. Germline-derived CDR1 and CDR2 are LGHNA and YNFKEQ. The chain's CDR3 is CASSPTFTSTDTQYF. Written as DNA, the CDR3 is TGTGCCAGCAGCCCGACGTTTACTAGCACAGATACGCAGTATTTT.

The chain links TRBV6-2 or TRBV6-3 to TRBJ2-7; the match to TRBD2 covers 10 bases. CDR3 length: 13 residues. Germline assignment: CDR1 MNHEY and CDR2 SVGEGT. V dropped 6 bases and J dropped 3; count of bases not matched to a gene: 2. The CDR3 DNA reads TGTGCCAGCAGCCGGACTAGCGGCTACGAGCAGTACTTC. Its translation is CASSRTSGYEQYF.

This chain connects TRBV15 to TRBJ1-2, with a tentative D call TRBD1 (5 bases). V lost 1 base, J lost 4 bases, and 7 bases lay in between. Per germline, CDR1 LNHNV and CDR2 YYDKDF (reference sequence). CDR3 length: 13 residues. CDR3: CATSRGGIYGYTF. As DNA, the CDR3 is TGTGCCACCAGCAGAGGGGGCATCTATGGCTACACCTTC. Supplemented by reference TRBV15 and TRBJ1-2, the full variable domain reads DAMVIQNPRYQVTQFGKPVTLSCSQTLNHNVMYWYQQKSSQAPKLLFHYYDKDFNNEADTPDNFQSRRPNTSFCFLDIRSPGLGDTAMYLCATSRGGIYGYTFGSGTRLTVV.

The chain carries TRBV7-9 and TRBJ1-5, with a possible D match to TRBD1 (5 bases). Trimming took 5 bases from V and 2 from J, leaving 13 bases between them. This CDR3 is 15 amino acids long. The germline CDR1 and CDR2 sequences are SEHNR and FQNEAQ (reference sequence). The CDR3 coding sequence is TGTGCCAGCAGCAAAGGGGAGGTGGGCAATCAGCCCCAGCATTTT. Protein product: CASSKGEVGNQPQHF.